The clone carrying this T cell receptor beta chain is large (0.1 to 1%) within its sample. Antigen specificity is unknown. V was pared by 1 base and J by 8 bases, with 9 bases between. Germline-derived CDR1 and CDR2 are SGHAT and FQNNGV. The CDR3 has 14 amino acids. This entry comes from a study of tumor-infiltrating lymphocytes in localized non-small cell lung cancer. As for the study in general: Resected tumor was paired with non-adjacent uninvolved lung from the same patient. The study, taken as a whole, reports: Tumor T-cell fraction was not associated with recurrence-free survival. Different pieces of the same tissue were used for each assay. Immunotypes IM1 and IM2 had similar TCR-derived T-cell fractions.

Produced via immunoSEQ multiplex PCR; TCRdb's table is partial and in-frame only. The sample contains approximately 9,900 clones, roughly three quarters of which appear only once. The source is a human donor with non-small cell lung cancer. The chain joins TRBV11-2 to TRBJ1-6; the D is unclear. The sequencing input was lung tumor tissue. The CDR3 nucleotides are TGTGCCAGCAGCTTAGTAGCGGACCATTCACCCCTCCACTTT. Amino acid sequence: CASSLVADHSPLHF. Drawing the rest from reference TRBV11-2 and TRBJ1-6, the complete variable domain is EAGVAQSPRYKIIEKRQSVAFWCNPISGHATLYWYQQILGQGPKLLIQFQNNGVVDDSQLPKDRFSAERLKGVDSTLKIQPAKLEDSAVYLCASSLVADHSPLHFGNGTRLTVT.